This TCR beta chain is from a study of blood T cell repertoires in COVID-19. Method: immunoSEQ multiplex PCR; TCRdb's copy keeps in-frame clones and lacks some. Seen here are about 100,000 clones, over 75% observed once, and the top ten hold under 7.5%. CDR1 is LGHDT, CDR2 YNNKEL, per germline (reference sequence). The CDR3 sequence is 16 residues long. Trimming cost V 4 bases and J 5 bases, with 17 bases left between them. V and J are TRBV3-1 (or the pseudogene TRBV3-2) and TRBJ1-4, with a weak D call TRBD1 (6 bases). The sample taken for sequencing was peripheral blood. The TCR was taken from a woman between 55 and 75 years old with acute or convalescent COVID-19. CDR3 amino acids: CASSPFLTGANEKLFF. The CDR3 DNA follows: TGTGCCAGCAGCCCCTTTTTGACAGGCGCGAATGAAAAACTGTTTTTT.